Below are 29 T cell receptor beta chains sequenced from a single sample in a study of Tregs in tolerant kidney transplant recipients. No antigen has been assigned to these receptors. Sequencing used immunoSEQ multiplex PCR; TCRdb keeps in-frame clones, though not all of them. The sample shows about 500 clones, roughly two fifths of them seen only once. Sequencing was performed on Tregs from blood cultured with allogeneic cells, taken before the transplant. The receptors here all came from a human patient who received a combined kidney and bone marrow transplant.

The chain couples TRBV10-1 to TRBJ1-3; perhaps TRBD1 as D (6 bases). Germline lookup yields CDR1 WNHNN and CDR2 SYGVQD (reference sequence). The CDR3 extends over 18 amino acids. V lost 7 bases and J 12 bases, leaving 34 bases between the germline ends. CDR3 bases: TGCGCCAGCATCCCTCCTACCCGACAGGCACCCCTCTGGAAACACATATATTTT. Translated: CASIPPTRQAPLWKHIYF.

Turning to this clone: This likely stems from a read error, as it lies one base from a far larger clone. Other DNA sequences in the same sample also yield this CDR3. The gene calls are TRBV2 and TRBJ2-7, with 8 bases matching TRBD2. From germline, CDR1 is SNHLY and CDR2 FYNNEI. CDR3 size: 14 residues. V was clipped by 6 bases and J by 5 bases; unmatched bases: 9. Written as DNA, the CDR3 is TGTGCCAGCAGCGGCAGCGGGAGCAGCGACGAGCAGTACTTC. This sequence encodes CASSGSGSSDEQYF. Supplemented by reference TRBV2 and TRBJ2-7, the full variable domain reads EPEVTQTPSHQVTQMGQEVILRCVPISNHLYFYWYRQILGQKVEFLVSFYNNEISEKSEIFDDQFSVERPDGSNFTLKIRSTKLEDSAMYFCASSGSGSSDEQYFGPGTRLTVT.

This clone was counted a single time. The chain uses TRBV2 and TRBJ2-7; D perhaps matches TRBD1 (5 bases). This CDR3 spans 14 amino acids. CDR1 and CDR2 from the germline V gene are SNHLY and FYNNEI. V lost 1 base and J 6 bases, leaving 13 bases between the germline ends. This chain's CDR3 is CASSEGRAFPEQYF. CDR3 coding DNA: TGTGCCAGCAGTGAAGGCAGGGCTTTCCCCGAGCAGTACTTC. The full variable domain, in which reference TRBV2 and TRBJ2-7 provide the parts outside the CDR3, is EPEVTQTPSHQVTQMGQEVILRCVPISNHLYFYWYRQILGQKVEFLVSFYNNEISEKSEIFDDQFSVERPDGSNFTLKIRSTKLEDSAMYFCASSEGRAFPEQYFGPGTRLTVT.

The chain combines TRBV28 with TRBJ2-7; possible D gene TRBD1, 6 bases. The CDR3 extends over 13 amino acids. Germline CDR1 and CDR2: MDHEN and SYDVKM. Trimming removed 3 bases at V and 3 bases at J, with 9 bases between. The CDR3 DNA follows: TGTGCCAGCAGTTTTCCGGACAGCTACGAGCAGTACTTC. Translated: CASSFPDSYEQYF.

This clone came up once. The chain is built from TRBV7-3 and TRBJ1-6; perhaps TRBD1 as D (6 bases). The CDR3 is 14 residues long. V gave up 3 bases and J gave up 6 bases, with 9 bases separating them. The germline V gene has CDR1 SGHTA and CDR2 FQGTGA. The CDR3 DNA is TGTGCCAGCAGCTTCGGGACAACTAATTCACCCCTCCACTTT. Residues: CASSFGTTNSPLHF.

A word on this clone: This likely traces to a read error, being one base from a far larger clone. The chain uses TRBV2 and TRBJ1-5; no clear D gene. Looked up from germline, CDR1 is SNHLY and CDR2 is FYNNEI. V lost 6 bases to trimming and J lost 5 bases, with 17 bases between them. There are 15 residues in the CDR3. The CDR3 region is CASRAGRLADQPQHF. CDR3 nucleotide sequence: TGTGCCAGCAGGGCCGGACGGTTAGCGGATCAGCCCCAGCATTTT.

By sample share, this clone is large. The chain joins TRBV28 to TRBJ1-2; D remains unclear. Looked up from germline, CDR1 is MDHEN and CDR2 is SYDVKM. V lost 2 bases, J lost 4 bases, and 5 bases lay in between. The CDR3 totals 12 residues. The CDR3 spells CASSLGGYGYTF. CDR3 nucleotide sequence: TGTGCCAGCAGTTTAGGAGGCTATGGCTACACCTTC.

This chain connects TRBV6-6 to TRBJ2-3; no reliable D call. V was cut by 0 bases and J by 6 bases, with 10 bases left in between. This CDR3 comprises 14 residues. Germline assignment: CDR1 MNHNY and CDR2 SVGAGI (reference sequence). The CDR3 is CASSYSLGMDTQYF. Written as DNA, the CDR3 is TGTGCCAGCAGTTACTCGCTGGGGATGGATACGCAGTATTTT.

The chain is built from TRBV28 and TRBJ2-1; D may be TRBD2 (6 bases). The germline gives CDR1 MDHEN, CDR2 SYDVKM. The CDR3 is made up of 12 amino acids. V shed 5 bases and J shed 10 bases, with 12 bases lying between them. CDR3 sequence reads: CASSGGSWEQFF. In nucleotides, the CDR3 is TGTGCCAGCAGTGGGGGGAGCTGGGAGCAGTTCTTC.

Comment on this clone: A read error likely explains this, since a far larger clone differs by one base. The V call is TRBV29-1, the J call TRBJ2-7; D gene unclear. The CDR3 covers 11 residues. CDR1 SQVTM and CDR2 ANQGSEA come from the germline V gene. The V end lost 2 bases, the J end lost 6 bases, and 8 bases lay between the germline ends. The CDR3 loop reads CSVEYMSEQYF. As DNA, the CDR3 is TGCAGCGTTGAATACATGTCCGAGCAGTACTTC.

As for this clone: This sequence is one base from a far larger clone and is likely a read error. The chain couples TRBV28 to TRBJ2-7, with D perhaps TRBD2 (6 bases). This CDR3 spans 15 amino acids. V dropped 6 bases and J dropped 4 bases, with 19 bases sitting between them. The germline CDR1 and CDR2 sequences are MDHEN and SYDVKM. This chain's CDR3 is CASSRGVGWEYEQYF. The CDR3 DNA sequence: TGTGCCAGCAGCCGCGGGGTAGGTTGGGAGTACGAGCAGTACTTC.

Within the sample, this clone is hyperexpanded. The chain links TRBV28 to TRBJ1-4; 8 nucleotides line up with TRBD1. Germline V gene sequence: CDR1 MDHEN, CDR2 SYDVKM. With V trimmed by 5 bases and J by 0 bases, 5 bases remained unmatched. The CDR3 is 16 amino acids. In DNA, the CDR3 is TGTGCCAGCAGTAGCCCAGGGGGCGCAACTAATGAAAAACTGTTTTTT. Translated: CASSSPGGATNEKLFF.

In the case of this clone: One base separates it from a far larger clone, so it is likely a read error. This sequence joins TRBV2 and TRBJ2-7, with 10 bases lining up with TRBD1. The V gene's germline CDR1 is SNHLY and CDR2 FYNNEI. V gave up 7 bases and J gave up 3 bases; unmatched junction bases: 21. This CDR3 region has 19 residues. The CDR3 protein is CASIFSGQGFCGGLYEQYF. CDR3 DNA sequence: TGTGCCAGCATCTTCTCGGGACAGGGGTTTTGCGGGGGACTCTACGAGCAGTACTTC.

This clone was seen more than once but under ten times. The gene calls are TRBV6-5 and TRBJ1-1, with 8 bases lining up with TRBD1. Germline CDR1 reads MNHEY; CDR2 reads SVGAGI. The CDR3 contains 14 residues. J was trimmed by 7 bases and V by 11 bases; bases with no gene match: 15. The CDR3 nucleotides are TGTGCCGCAGGGGGAGAGACAGGGGATTATGAAGCTTTCTTT. Protein: CAAGGETGDYEAFF.

There are a few counts of this clone. The rearrangement uses TRBV5-5 and TRBJ1-1; D unclear. Germline CDR1 is SGHKS and CDR2 is YYEKEE (reference sequence). CDR3 length equals 15 residues. V was trimmed by 2 bases and J by 1 base, leaving 12 bases between them. In DNA, the CDR3 is TGTGCCAGCAGCTTAGATTTTACGTCGAACACTGAAGCTTTCTTT. It translates to CASSLDFTSNTEAFF.

The chain has TRBV11-2 and TRBJ1-1, with D unresolved. Trimming removed 0 bases at V and 1 base at J, with 9 bases between. Germline V gene sequence: CDR1 SGHAT, CDR2 FQNNGV. The CDR3 consists of 15 residues. Here the CDR3 reads CASSLEGRTNTEAFF. The CDR3 coding sequence is TGTGCCAGCAGCTTAGAAGGACGGACGAACACTGAAGCTTTCTTT.

V gene TRBV7-9 combines with J gene TRBJ1-4; 12 nucleotides agree with TRBD1. The V and J ends lost 3 bases and 10 bases, in that order; junction bases with no gene match: 12. The CDR3 is 17 amino acids. Germline CDR1 and CDR2: SEHNR and FQNEAQ (reference sequence). CDR3 coding DNA: TGTGCCAGCAGCTTGGGACGACTCGGGACAGGGGGCAGAAAACTGTTTTTT. Translating gives CASSLGRLGTGGRKLFF.

The table lists this clone with a count of one. The chain employs TRBV5-6 and TRBJ2-5; D gene unclear. Per the germline V gene, CDR1 is SGHDT and CDR2 is YYEEEE. The V gene lost 2 bases and the J gene lost 7 bases, with 9 bases spanning the gap. The length of the CDR3 is 12 residues. CDR3 region: CASSLGWRTQYF. The CDR3 DNA follows: TGTGCCAGCAGCTTAGGGTGGAGGACCCAGTACTTC.

The V call is TRBV11-1, the J call TRBJ2-1, with a possible D match to TRBD2 (6 bases). The CDR3 totals 15 residues. V shed 5 bases and J shed 7 bases, with 18 bases lying between them. Germline V gene data show CDR1 as SGHAT and CDR2 as FQDESV (reference sequence). CDR3 protein: CASSPLAPKGNEQFF. For the CDR3, the DNA is TGTGCCAGCAGCCCACTAGCCCCTAAGGGGAATGAGCAGTTCTTC. Full variable domain (remainder filled in from reference TRBV11-1 and TRBJ2-1): EAEVAQSPRYKITEKSQAVAFWCDPISGHATLYWYRQILGQGPELLVQFQDESVVDDSQLPKDRFSAERLKGVDSTLKIQPAELGDSAMYLCASSPLAPKGNEQFFGPGTRLTVL.

On this clone itself: One end of the junction does not line up with germline, which may come from a read error. The chain couples TRBV4-1 to TRBJ1-2, with 11 bases identical to TRBD1. CDR3 size: 16 residues. Germline V gene data show CDR1 as MGHRA and CDR2 as YSYEKL. CDR3 amino acids: CASSPSLGTGGYGYTF. As DNA, the CDR3 is TGTGCCAGCAGCCCAAGCCTCGGGACAGGGGGATATGGCTACACCTTC.

This clone was found a few times. With only one base between it and a far larger clone, this is likely a read error. This chain uses TRBV28 with TRBJ2-2; D may be TRBD2 (6 bases). The CDR3 loop spans 17 amino acids. The germline gives CDR1 MDHEN, CDR2 SYDVKM. The CDR3: CASSLWDLAVGTGERFF. The CDR3 DNA is TGTGCCAGCAGTCTTTGGGACTTAGCGGTTGGTACCGGGGAGCGGTTTTTT.

This clone was counted a few times. The germline gene is not matched at one end of the junction; a read error may be the cause. This chain uses TRBV11-2 with TRBJ2-4, with 8 bases fitting TRBD1. CDR3 length: 11 amino acids. Germline CDR1 reads SGHAT; CDR2 reads FQNNGV. The CDR3 spells CASSLGTGWNF. The CDR3 DNA sequence: TGTGCCAGCAGCTTAGGGACAGGGTGGAACTTC.

The V gene is TRBV5-4, the J gene TRBJ2-1; TRBD1 matches at 7 bases. Germline CDR1 is SGHNT and CDR2 is YYREEE (reference sequence). Losses at the gene ends were 1 base for V and 7 bases for J; bases not matched to a gene: 5. The CDR3 consists of 14 residues. Written as DNA, the CDR3 is TGTGCCAGCAGCTTGCGGCAGGGGGTTAATGAGCAGTTCTTC. Its protein product is CASSLRQGVNEQFF.

This clone was counted only a few times. J is TRBJ2-7 and V is TRBV27; 7 nucleotides align to TRBD1. This CDR3 has 15 amino acids. The V segment lost 5 bases and the J segment 1 base; nucleotides outside the gene matches: 8. Germline V gene lookup returns CDR1 MNHEY and CDR2 SMNVEV (reference sequence). The CDR3 DNA is TGTGCCAGCAGTATGTGGACAGGACGGTCCTACGAGCAGTACTTC. It encodes CASSMWTGRSYEQYF.

This chain joins TRBV10-3 and TRBJ2-2; D unclear. Trimming removed 6 bases from V and 3 bases from J, with 14 bases in between. Germline V CDR1 and CDR2: ENHRY, SYGVKD. The CDR3 totals 15 residues. CDR3 loop: CAIRGSVADTGELFF. As DNA, the CDR3 is TGTGCCATCAGGGGCTCGGTGGCGGACACCGGGGAGCTGTTTTTT.

This clone has a single count. The genes are TRBV6-1 and TRBJ2-7; no definite D call. Germline CDR1 reads MNHNS; CDR2 reads SASEGT. This CDR3 has 13 amino acids. V shed 4 bases and J shed 3 bases, with 10 bases lying between them. The CDR3 nucleotides read TGTGCCAGCAGTGCCACACCGCTCTACGAGCAGTACTTC. Its translation is CASSATPLYEQYF.

The V gene is TRBV11-2, the J gene TRBJ2-7; 7 nucleotides line up with TRBD2. Germline CDR1 SGHAT, CDR2 FQNNGV. The V segment lost 5 bases and the J segment 4 bases; nucleotides outside the gene matches: 11. CDR3 length: 15 residues. In DNA, the CDR3 is TGTGCCAGCAGCCGCGGGGGAGGTTGGGAGTACGAGCAGTACTTC. This translates into CASSRGGGWEYEQYF.

In its sample, this clone ranks as large. The gene calls are TRBV29-1 and TRBJ2-7; a weak D match, TRBD1 (5 bases). V gave up 2 bases and J gave up 6 bases, with 8 bases separating them. From germline, CDR1 is SQVTM and CDR2 ANQGSEA. This CDR3 is built from 11 residues. CDR3 region: CSVEYRSEQYF. The CDR3 DNA sequence: TGCAGCGTTGAATACAGGTCCGAGCAGTACTTC.

This clone came up a few times. This chain uses TRBV11-2 with TRBJ1-5; D is ambiguous. CDR1 is SGHAT, CDR2 FQNNGV, per germline. Trimming removed 6 bases at V and 5 bases at J, with 17 bases between. The CDR3 is 15 residues long. The CDR3 reads CASRAGRLSDQPQHF. For the CDR3, the DNA is TGTGCCAGCAGGGCCGGACGGTTATCGGATCAGCCCCAGCATTTT.